Each of the 30 T cell receptor beta chains below was sequenced from the same sample in a study of blood T cell repertoires in COVID-19. The protocol was immunoSEQ multiplex PCR, while the TCRdb copy is restricted to in-frame clones and leaves out a portion. There are 200,000 to 300,000 clones in the sample; 75% to 90% occur only once, and approximately 3.5% lies in the top ten. The sample comprised PBMCs or T cells enriched from blood (not recorded which). These TCRs come from a woman aged 40 to 50 with acute COVID-19.

This chain connects TRBV7-9 to TRBJ2-3, with a possible D match to TRBD2 (5 bases). The CDR3 loop spans 14 amino acids. The V end was cut by 2 bases, the J end by 2 bases, with 8 bases between. The germline gives CDR1 SEHNR, CDR2 FQNEAQ (reference sequence). The CDR3 spells CASSLRTVTDTQYF. In nucleotides, the CDR3 is TGTGCCAGCAGCTTAAGGACTGTCACAGATACGCAGTATTTT.

The chain couples TRBV19 to TRBJ2-7, with D tentatively TRBD1 (5 bases). This CDR3 region has 13 residues. Germline CDR1 and CDR2: LNHDA and SQIVND (reference sequence). V was shortened by 4 bases and J by 2 bases, with 9 bases between the two germline ends. CDR3 in DNA: TGTGCCAGTAGTAGACAGTTTACCTACGAGCAGTACTTC. Protein: CASSRQFTYEQYF. The whole variable domain, remainder taken from reference TRBV19 and TRBJ2-7, is DGGITQSPKYLFRKEGQNVTLSCEQNLNHDAMYWYRQDPGQGLRLIYYSQIVNDFQKGDIAEGYSVSREKKESFPLTVTSAQKNPTAFYLCASSRQFTYEQYFGPGTRLTVT.

J is TRBJ1-2 and V is TRBV7-8, with D perhaps TRBD1 (6 bases). The CDR3 is 16 amino acids. Trimming pared 1 base from V and 3 bases from J, leaving 15 bases between. Germline-derived CDR1 and CDR2 are SGHVS and FQNEAQ. The CDR3, as DNA: TGTGCCAGCAGCTTAGTTGCAGGGGAATATGACTATGGCTACACCTTC. Its protein is CASSLVAGEYDYGYTF.

This rearrangement joins TRBV20-1 to TRBJ2-1; unclear D gene. Trimming stripped 3 bases from V and 6 bases from J, with 9 bases between. The CDR3 is made up of 12 amino acids. Per germline, CDR1 DFQATT and CDR2 SNEGSKA (reference sequence). The CDR3 sequence is CSASENINEQFF. The CDR3 DNA follows: TGCAGTGCTAGTGAAAACATCAATGAGCAGTTCTTC.

The chain recombines TRBV5-4 with TRBJ2-3, with TRBD1 as a possible D gene (6 bases). V was cut by 4 bases and J by 6 bases, with 6 bases left in between. The CDR3 has 11 residues. Germline V gene sequence: CDR1 SGHNT, CDR2 YYREEE (reference sequence). The CDR3 region is CASSRGDTQYF. The CDR3 DNA reads TGTGCCAGCAGCAGGGGGGATACGCAGTATTTT. Based on the CDR3 plus reference TRBV5-4 and TRBJ2-3, the full variable domain is ETGVTQSPTHLIKTRGQQVTLRCSSQSGHNTVSWYQQALGQGPQFIFQYYREEENGRGNFPPRFSGLQFPNYSSELNVNALELDDSALYLCASSRGDTQYFGPGTRLTVL.

The gene calls are TRBV11-3 and TRBJ2-1, with a possible D match to TRBD1 (6 bases). The V gene lost 3 bases and the J gene lost 5 bases, with 14 bases spanning the gap. Germline V gene lookup returns CDR1 SGHNT and CDR2 YENEEA. The CDR3 sequence is 15 residues long. The CDR3 DNA reads TGTGCCAGCAGCTTCATGGGGGCTAAGGACAATGAGCAGTTCTTC. It encodes CASSFMGAKDNEQFF.

The chain employs TRBV11-3 and TRBJ2-1; TRBD2 matches 8 bases. In germline, CDR1 is SGHNT, CDR2 YENEEA. The CDR3 spans 18 residues. Trimming cost V 5 bases and J 8 bases; bases outside gene matches: 20. The CDR3 bases are TGTGCCAGCAGCCCCGGGGAGGGTATGAGACTAGCGTTCGATGAGCAGTTCTTC. It is translated as CASSPGEGMRLAFDEQFF. Looking up the rest from reference TRBV11-3 and TRBJ2-1 gives the full variable domain: EAGVVQSPRYKIIEKKQPVAFWCNPISGHNTLYWYLQNLGQGPELLIRYENEEAVDDSQLPKDRFSAERLKGVDSTLKIQPAELGDSAVYLCASSPGEGMRLAFDEQFFGPGTRLTVL.

The J gene is TRBJ2-1, the V gene TRBV5-1, with a weak D call TRBD2 (6 bases). Germline V gives CDR1 SGHRS, CDR2 YFSETQ. V lost 4 bases to trimming and J lost 5 bases, with 16 bases between them. The CDR3 sequence is 15 residues long. CDR3 DNA: TGCGCCAGCAGCGTCTCCGGGACTGCGAACAATGAGCAGTTCTTC. It codes for CASSVSGTANNEQFF.

The chain carries TRBV19 and TRBJ2-3; D gene uncertain. V was clipped by 1 base and J by 4 bases, with 9 bases between them. The germline gives CDR1 LNHDA, CDR2 SQIVND (reference sequence). The CDR3 has 14 amino acids. The CDR3 here is CASSIGTLADTQYF. CDR3 sequence (DNA): TGTGCCAGTAGTATAGGTACTTTAGCAGATACGCAGTATTTT.

This clone has just a few counts. The chain recombines TRBV5-4 with TRBJ2-7, with 7 bases fitting TRBD2. Germline V lookup: CDR1 SGHNT, CDR2 YYREEE (reference sequence). The V and J ends lost 3 bases and 7 bases, in that order; junction bases with no gene match: 10. This CDR3 region has 14 residues. CDR3 sequence (DNA): TGTGCCAGCAGCTCAGAAGCGGGGCTTCGAGAGCAGTACTTC. Amino acids: CASSSEAGLREQYF.

J is TRBJ2-1 and V is TRBV27; D ambiguous. V was cut by 8 bases and J by 10 bases, with 18 bases left in between. There are 13 residues in the CDR3. From germline, CDR1 is MNHEY and CDR2 SMNVEV (reference sequence). The CDR3 spells CASCTVRSEEQFF. In DNA form, the CDR3 reads TGTGCCAGCTGTACAGTTCGGTCGGAAGAGCAGTTCTTC.

V gene TRBV11-1 combines with J gene TRBJ2-7; the match to TRBD2 covers 8 bases. The V gene's germline CDR1 is SGHAT and CDR2 FQDESV (reference sequence). The CDR3 consists of 14 residues. V trimming: 2 bases; J trimming: 2 bases; junction bases outside the gene matches: 2. The CDR3 DNA reads as TGTGCCAGCAGCTTATGGCGGGAGGCCTACGAGCAGTACTTC. As protein: CASSLWREAYEQYF.

The chain uses TRBV13 and TRBJ1-2; no clear D. The CDR3 runs 16 residues. Trimming cost V 0 bases and J 3 bases, with 14 bases left between them. Germline-derived CDR1 and CDR2 are PRHDT and FYEKMQ (reference sequence). CDR3 residues: CASSLGVSATHYGYTF. The CDR3 DNA is TGTGCCAGCAGCTTAGGAGTTTCAGCGACCCACTATGGCTACACCTTC.

The CDR3 is CASSDLGPNTEAFF. CDR3 in DNA: TGTGCCAGCAGTGATCTGGGGCCGAACACTGAAGCTTTCTTT. The rearrangement links TRBV2 to TRBJ1-1, with D maybe TRBD1 (5 bases). The V and J ends lost 3 bases and 1 base respectively, with 9 bases between them. The germline gives CDR1 SNHLY, CDR2 FYNNEI. The length of the CDR3 is 14 residues.

The V and J genes are TRBV25-1 and TRBJ1-4; 7 nucleotides match TRBD1. Unmatched junction bases numbered 9, after V lost 6 bases and J lost 14 bases. Germline assignment: CDR1 MGHDK and CDR2 SYGVNS. The CDR3 covers 12 residues. CDR3 region: CASSQGQRALFF. The CDR3 DNA follows: TGTGCCAGCAGCCAGGGACAGAGGGCCCTGTTTTTT.

J is TRBJ1-2 and V is TRBV19, with 8 positions matching TRBD1. Per the germline V gene, CDR1 is LNHDA and CDR2 is SQIVND (reference sequence). The junction had 4 bases not matched to a gene; V was cut back by 4 bases and J by 6 bases. The CDR3 totals 13 residues. DNA for the CDR3: TGTGCCAGTAGTACAGGGGGCCGAGATGGCTACACCTTC. This codes for CASSTGGRDGYTF.

The rearrangement links TRBV3-1 (or the pseudogene TRBV3-2) to TRBJ2-2, with D tentatively TRBD2 (6 bases). This CDR3 has 16 amino acids. The ends were cut back, 0 bases at V and 1 base at J, with 9 bases in the middle. Germline loops: CDR1 LGHDT, CDR2 YNNKEL (reference sequence). CDR3: CASSQEGGENTGELFF. The CDR3 DNA follows: TGTGCCAGCAGCCAAGAAGGCGGGGAGAACACCGGGGAGCTGTTTTTT.

This clone has more than one count but fewer than ten. J is TRBJ1-6 and V is TRBV11-3; D is uncertain. The germline CDR1 and CDR2 sequences are SGHNT and YENEEA. V was cut by 2 bases and J by 10 bases, with 9 bases left in between. This CDR3 is 13 amino acids long. CDR3 residues: CASSLPGNSPLHF. The DNA of the CDR3 is TGTGCCAGCAGCTTACCGGGGAACTCACCCCTCCACTTT.

The gene calls are TRBV4-1 and TRBJ2-1; TRBD2 matches at 8 bases. The CDR3 runs 15 residues. V dropped 1 base and J dropped 5; count of bases not matched to a gene: 4. Germline CDR1 and CDR2: MGHRA and YSYEKL. DNA of the CDR3: TGCGCCAGCAGCCAAGGGACTAGCAGGAACAATGAGCAGTTCTTC. This translates into CASSQGTSRNNEQFF.

V is TRBV10-1 and J is TRBJ2-2; D call uncertain. Trimming removed 3 bases from V and 6 bases from J, with 8 bases in between. CDR1 and CDR2 (germline): WNHNN, SYGVQD (reference sequence). The CDR3 length is 13 residues. For the CDR3, the DNA is TGCGCCAGCAGTGATGGGCAACCCGGGGAGCTGTTTTTT. Translation: CASSDGQPGELFF.

V usage is TRBV9 and J usage is TRBJ2-3; 8 bases match TRBD2. V trimming: 6 bases; J trimming: 3 bases; junction bases outside the gene matches: 6. CDR3 length: 14 amino acids. From germline, CDR1 is SGDLS and CDR2 YYNGEE. The CDR3 sequence is CASTAGDGTDTQYF. In DNA form, the CDR3 reads TGTGCCAGCACAGCGGGAGATGGAACAGATACGCAGTATTTT.

On this clone: The junction does not match germline at one end; this may be a read error. The V and J genes are TRBV12-3 or TRBV12-4 and TRBJ2-3; TRBD2 matches 10 bases. This CDR3 has 13 residues. The CDR3 loop reads CASSSGSRDTQYF. In DNA form, the CDR3 reads TGTGCCAGCTCTAGCGGGAGCAGAGATACGCAGTATTTT.

The rearrangement links TRBV7-9 to TRBJ2-3; 7 nucleotides align to TRBD1. The CDR3 loop spans 15 amino acids. Germline loops: CDR1 SEHNR, CDR2 FQNEAQ (reference sequence). V dropped 1 base and J dropped 0; count of bases not matched to a gene: 1. This CDR3 reads CASSLVQGSTDTQYF. In nucleotides, the CDR3 is TGTGCCAGCAGCTTAGTACAGGGGAGCACAGATACGCAGTATTTT. The full variable domain, rest sourced from reference TRBV7-9 and TRBJ2-3, is DTGVSQNPRHKITKRGQNVTFRCDPISEHNRLYWYRQTLGQGPEFLTYFQNEAQLEKSRLLSDRFSAERPKGSFSTLEIQRTEQGDSAMYLCASSLVQGSTDTQYFGPGTRLTVL.

The chain employs TRBV5-3 and TRBJ1-1, with 8 bases fitting TRBD1. TRBV5-3 is labeled an ORF, and its function is uncertain. CDR3 length: 15 residues. V was pared by 3 bases and J by 1 base, with 5 bases of the junction left unmatched. The CDR3 DNA sequence: TGTGCCAGAAGCTACCAGGGACAGGCGAACACTGAAGCTTTCTTT. It translates to CARSYQGQANTEAFF.

The chain uses TRBV27 and TRBJ1-4; 7 nucleotides agree with TRBD1. V gave up 0 bases and J gave up 8 bases; unmatched junction bases: 6. Per the germline V gene, CDR1 is MNHEY and CDR2 is SMNVEV (reference sequence). The CDR3 is 15 amino acids. The CDR3 nucleotides read TGTGCCAGCAGTTTATCGGGACAGATTCGAGAAAAACTGTTTTTT. It translates to CASSLSGQIREKLFF. The entire variable domain, with the rest obtained from reference TRBV27 and TRBJ1-4, is as follows: EAQVTQNPRYLITVTGKKLTVTCSQNMNHEYMSWYRQDPGLGLRQIYYSMNVEVTDKGDVPEGYKVSRKEKRNFPLILESPSPNQTSLYFCASSLSGQIREKLFFGSGTQLSVL.

The CDR3 reads CASSYLQASEAFF. CDR3 sequence (DNA): TGTGCCAGCAGCTACCTCCAGGCTTCTGAAGCTTTCTTT. This chain links TRBV11-2 with TRBJ1-1; D unclear. The CDR3 runs to 13 residues. Germline CDR1 is SGHAT and CDR2 is FQNNGV. The V end lost 4 bases, the J end lost 6 bases, and 12 bases lay between the germline ends. The full variable domain, rest sourced from reference TRBV11-2 and TRBJ1-1, is EAGVAQSPRYKIIEKRQSVAFWCNPISGHATLYWYQQILGQGPKLLIQFQNNGVVDDSQLPKDRFSAERLKGVDSTLKIQPAKLEDSAVYLCASSYLQASEAFFGQGTRLTVV.

The chain joins TRBV21-1 to TRBJ1-2; TRBD1 is the table's D call and was not checked against the DNA. TRBV21-1 is a known pseudogene. CDR3 length: 16 amino acids. CDR3 region: CASSKVQGATSYGYTF. For the CDR3, the DNA is TGTGCCAGCAGCAAAGTGCAGGGGGCGACTTCCTATGGCTACACCTTC.

The chain links TRBV9 to TRBJ2-5, with 9 bases that match TRBD2. The CDR3 sequence is 16 residues long. Germline assignment: CDR1 SGDLS and CDR2 YYNGEE. J lost 3 bases, V lost 0 bases, and 6 bases had no gene match. For the CDR3, the DNA is TGTGCCAGCAGCGTAGTTAGCGGGAGAGACAAAGAGACCCAGTACTTC. Its translation is CASSVVSGRDKETQYF.

The chain links TRBV5-4 to TRBJ1-2; D is possibly TRBD1 (6 bases). CDR3 length: 13 amino acids. Germline V gene lookup returns CDR1 SGHNT and CDR2 YYREEE (reference sequence). The V end lost 4 bases, the J end lost 3 bases, and 10 bases lay between the germline ends. CDR3 protein: CASSNRVDYGYTF. As DNA, the CDR3 is TGTGCCAGCAGCAACAGGGTCGACTATGGCTACACCTTC.

The chain combines TRBV5-1 with TRBJ2-2; 14 bases are a match to TRBD2. The length of the CDR3 is 16 residues. Germline CDR1 SGHRS, CDR2 YFSETQ. V lost 6 bases to trimming and J lost 5 bases; unmatched junction nucleotides: 6. CDR3 nucleotide sequence: TGCGCCAGCACCAAGACTAGCGGGAGGGGTACCGGGGAGCTGTTTTTT. Protein: CASTKTSGRGTGELFF. The entire variable domain, with the rest obtained from reference TRBV5-1 and TRBJ2-2, is as follows: KAGVTQTPRYLIKTRGQQVTLSCSPISGHRSVSWYQQTPGQGLQFLFEYFSETQRNKGNFPGRFSGRQFSNSRSEMNVSTLELGDSALYLCASTKTSGRGTGELFFGEGSRLTVL.